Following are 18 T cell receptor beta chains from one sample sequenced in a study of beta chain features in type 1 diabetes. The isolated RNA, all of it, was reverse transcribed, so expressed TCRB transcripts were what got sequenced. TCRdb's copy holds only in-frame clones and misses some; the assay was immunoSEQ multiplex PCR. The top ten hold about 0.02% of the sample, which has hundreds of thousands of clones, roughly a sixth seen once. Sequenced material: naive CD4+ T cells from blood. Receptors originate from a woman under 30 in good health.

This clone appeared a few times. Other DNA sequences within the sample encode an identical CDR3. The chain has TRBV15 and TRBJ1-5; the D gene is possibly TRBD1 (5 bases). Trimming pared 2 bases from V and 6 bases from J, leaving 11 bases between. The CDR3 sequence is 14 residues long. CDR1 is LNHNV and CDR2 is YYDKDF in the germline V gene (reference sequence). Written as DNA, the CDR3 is TGTGCCACCAGCAGACAGGGTTCCGGTCAGCCCCAGCATTTT. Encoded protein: CATSRQGSGQPQHF.

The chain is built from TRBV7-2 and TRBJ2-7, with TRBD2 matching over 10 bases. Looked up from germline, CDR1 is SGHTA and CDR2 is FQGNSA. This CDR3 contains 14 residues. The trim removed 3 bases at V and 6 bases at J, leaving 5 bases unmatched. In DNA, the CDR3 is TGTGCCAGCAGCTTTGGGACTAGCGTCGTCGAGCAGTACTTC. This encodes CASSFGTSVVEQYF.

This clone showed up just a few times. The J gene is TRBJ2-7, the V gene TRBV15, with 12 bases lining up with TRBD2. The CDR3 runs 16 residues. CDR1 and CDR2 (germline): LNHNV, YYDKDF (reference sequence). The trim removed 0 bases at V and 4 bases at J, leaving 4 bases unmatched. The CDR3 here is CATSRDTGTSGYEQYF. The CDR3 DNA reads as TGTGCCACCAGCAGAGACACCGGGACTAGCGGGTACGAGCAGTACTTC.

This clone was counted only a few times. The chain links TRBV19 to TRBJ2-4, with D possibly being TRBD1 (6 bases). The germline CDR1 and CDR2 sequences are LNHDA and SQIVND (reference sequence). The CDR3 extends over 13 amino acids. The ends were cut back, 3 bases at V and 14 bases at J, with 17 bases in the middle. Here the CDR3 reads CASSMKPGHREYF. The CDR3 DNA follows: TGTGCCAGTAGTATGAAACCGGGACACCGCGAGTACTTC.

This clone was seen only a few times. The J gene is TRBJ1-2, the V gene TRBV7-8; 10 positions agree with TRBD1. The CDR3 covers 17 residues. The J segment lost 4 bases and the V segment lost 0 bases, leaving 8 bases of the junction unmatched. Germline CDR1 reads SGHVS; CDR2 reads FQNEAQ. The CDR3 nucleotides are TGTGCCAGCAGCTTAGCGAGGGACAGGGGAATAGGCTATGGCTACACCTTC. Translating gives CASSLARDRGIGYGYTF.

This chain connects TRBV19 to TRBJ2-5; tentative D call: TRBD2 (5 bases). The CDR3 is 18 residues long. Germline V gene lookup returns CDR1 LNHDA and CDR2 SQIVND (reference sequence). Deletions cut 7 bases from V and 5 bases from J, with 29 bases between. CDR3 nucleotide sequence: TGTGCCAGTAATCTAAATGGTCGGAGAAGAGGCCCGGGGGAGACCCAGTACTTC. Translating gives CASNLNGRRRGPGETQYF.

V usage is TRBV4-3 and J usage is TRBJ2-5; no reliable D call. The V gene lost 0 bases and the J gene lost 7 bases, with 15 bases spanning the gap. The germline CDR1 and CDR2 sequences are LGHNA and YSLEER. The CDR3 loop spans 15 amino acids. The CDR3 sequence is CASSQELTKWGTQYF. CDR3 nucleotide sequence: TGCGCCAGCAGCCAAGAGTTAACGAAGTGGGGGACCCAGTACTTC.

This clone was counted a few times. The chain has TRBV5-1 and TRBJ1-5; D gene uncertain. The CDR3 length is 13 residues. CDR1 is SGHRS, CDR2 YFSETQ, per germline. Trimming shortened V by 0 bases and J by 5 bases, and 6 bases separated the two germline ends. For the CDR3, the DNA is TGCGCCAGCAGCTTGGACAAGGATCAGCCCCAGCATTTT. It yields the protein CASSLDKDQPQHF.

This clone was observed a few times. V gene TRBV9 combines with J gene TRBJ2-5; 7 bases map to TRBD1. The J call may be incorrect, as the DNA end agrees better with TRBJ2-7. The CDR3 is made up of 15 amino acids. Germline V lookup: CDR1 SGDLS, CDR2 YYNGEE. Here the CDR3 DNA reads TGTGCCAGCAGCGCGACGGGGACAGAGTCCTACGAGCAGTACTTC. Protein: CASSATGTESYEQYF.

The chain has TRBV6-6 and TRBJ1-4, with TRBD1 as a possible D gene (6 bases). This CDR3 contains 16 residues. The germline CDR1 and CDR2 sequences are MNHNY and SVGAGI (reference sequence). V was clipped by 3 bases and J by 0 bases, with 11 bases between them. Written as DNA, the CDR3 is TGTGCCAGCAGTTATCGGACAGCCGCAACTAATGAAAAACTGTTTTTT. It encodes CASSYRTAATNEKLFF.

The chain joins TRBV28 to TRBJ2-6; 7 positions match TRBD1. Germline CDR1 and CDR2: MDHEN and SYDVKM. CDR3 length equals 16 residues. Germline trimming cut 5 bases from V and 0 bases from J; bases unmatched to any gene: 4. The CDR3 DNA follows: TGTGCCAGCAGTCTCGGGACAGACTCTGGGGCCAACGTCCTGACTTTC. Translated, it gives CASSLGTDSGANVLTF.

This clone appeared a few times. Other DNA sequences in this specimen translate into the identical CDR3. The CDR3 DNA reads as TGCGCCAGCAGCCAAGGACTAGCGGGAGGAACCGGGGAGCTGTTTTTT. Amino acids: CASSQGLAGGTGELFF. The chain couples TRBV5-1 to TRBJ2-2; TRBD2 matches at 14 bases. V shed 4 bases, J shed 5 bases, and the junction held 4 bases outside the gene matches. This CDR3 comprises 16 residues. Germline V gene data show CDR1 as SGHRS and CDR2 as YFSETQ.

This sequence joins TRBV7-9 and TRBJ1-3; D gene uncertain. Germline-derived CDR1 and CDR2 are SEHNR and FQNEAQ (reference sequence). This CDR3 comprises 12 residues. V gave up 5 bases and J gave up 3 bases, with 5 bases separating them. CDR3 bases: TGTGCCAGCAGCCCACTTGGAAACACCATATATTTT. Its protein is CASSPLGNTIYF.

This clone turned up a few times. The CDR3 is CASSSLEGATYFEQFF. As DNA, the CDR3 is TGTGCCAGCAGCTCCCTTGAGGGCGCGACATATTTTGAGCAGTTCTTC. This chain links TRBV28 with TRBJ2-1; perhaps TRBD2 as D (5 bases). The CDR3 loop spans 16 amino acids. V was trimmed by 6 bases and J by 9 bases, leaving 24 bases between them. Germline CDR1 is MDHEN and CDR2 is SYDVKM.

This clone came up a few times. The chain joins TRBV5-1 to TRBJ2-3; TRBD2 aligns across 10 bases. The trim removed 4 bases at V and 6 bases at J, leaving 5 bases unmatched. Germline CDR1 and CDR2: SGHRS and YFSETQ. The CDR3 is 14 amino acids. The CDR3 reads CASSAGTSDDTQYF. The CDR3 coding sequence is TGCGCCAGCAGCGCCGGGACTAGCGACGATACGCAGTATTTT.

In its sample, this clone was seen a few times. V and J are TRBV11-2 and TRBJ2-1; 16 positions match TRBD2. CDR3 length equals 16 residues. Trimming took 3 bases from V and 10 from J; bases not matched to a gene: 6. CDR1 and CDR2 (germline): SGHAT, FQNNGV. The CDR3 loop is CASSFAGTSGRGEQFF. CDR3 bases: TGTGCCAGCAGCTTCGCCGGGACTAGCGGGAGGGGGGAGCAGTTCTTC.

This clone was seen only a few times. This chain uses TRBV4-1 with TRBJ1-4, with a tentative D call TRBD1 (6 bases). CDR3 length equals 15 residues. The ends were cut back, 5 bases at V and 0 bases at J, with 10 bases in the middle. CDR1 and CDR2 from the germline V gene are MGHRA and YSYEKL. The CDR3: CASSGRQATNEKLFF. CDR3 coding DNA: TGCGCCAGCAGCGGACGACAGGCAACTAATGAAAAACTGTTTTTT.

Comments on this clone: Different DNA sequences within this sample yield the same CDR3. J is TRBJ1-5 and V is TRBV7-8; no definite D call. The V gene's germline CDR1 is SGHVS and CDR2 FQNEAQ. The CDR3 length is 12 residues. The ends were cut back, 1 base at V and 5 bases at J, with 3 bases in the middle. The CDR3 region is CASSLVDQPQHF. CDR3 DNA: TGTGCCAGCAGCTTAGTTGATCAGCCCCAGCATTTT.